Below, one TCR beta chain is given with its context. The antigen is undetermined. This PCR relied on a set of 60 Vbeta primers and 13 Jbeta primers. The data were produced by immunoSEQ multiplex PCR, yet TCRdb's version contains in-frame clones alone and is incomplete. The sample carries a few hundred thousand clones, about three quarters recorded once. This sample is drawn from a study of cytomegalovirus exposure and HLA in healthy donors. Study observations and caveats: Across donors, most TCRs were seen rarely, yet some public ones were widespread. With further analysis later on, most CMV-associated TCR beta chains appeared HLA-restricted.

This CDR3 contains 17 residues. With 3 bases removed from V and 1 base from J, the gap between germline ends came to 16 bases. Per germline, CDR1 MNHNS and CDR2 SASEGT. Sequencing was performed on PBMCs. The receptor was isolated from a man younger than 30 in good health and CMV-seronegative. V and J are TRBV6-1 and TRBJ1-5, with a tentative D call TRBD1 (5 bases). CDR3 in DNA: TGTGCCAGCAGTGAGGACGGGAGGGGAAACAGCAATCAGCCCCAGCATTTT. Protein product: CASSEDGRGNSNQPQHF.